These 9 T cell receptor beta chains share one sample of origin, sequenced in a study of blood T cells in healthy people across ages. Using a J-beta primer mix together with a sample-barcoded 5' primer, a second PCR was run for about 6 to 12 cycles. TCRdb reprocessed the 5' RACE reads via MiXCR and lists one record per CDR3 protein. Counted here are 500,000 to 700,000 distinct CDR3 sequences, roughly 31% occurring once; the ten biggest clones make up around 16%. The sequencing input was blood. The origin of the receptors is a woman of 80 years or more in good health.

This clonotype was seen repeatedly, ten times or more. This rearrangement joins TRBV20-1 to TRBJ2-1; 9 nucleotides match TRBD2. Germline assignment: CDR1 DFQATT and CDR2 SNEGSKA (reference sequence). The trim removed 3 bases at V and 6 bases at J, leaving 6 bases unmatched. The CDR3 totals 14 residues. CDR3 coding DNA: TGCAGTGCTAGCCCAGCGGGGGGCTTCAATGAGCAGTTCTTC. This translates into CSASPAGGFNEQFF.

There are a few counts of this clonotype. The junction and the germline gene differ at one end; a read error may be behind it. The chain uses TRBV18 and TRBJ2-5; 7 nucleotides line up with TRBD1. Germline V gives CDR1 KGHSH, CDR2 LQKENI. The CDR3 has 15 residues. The chain's CDR3 is CAGSPLGTEQETQYF. The CDR3 nucleotides read TGTGCCGGCTCACCGCTCGGGACAGAACAAGAGACCCAGTACTTC. The full variable domain, in which reference TRBV18 and TRBJ2-5 provide the parts outside the CDR3, is NAGVMQNPRHLVRRRGQEARLRCSPMKGHSHVYWYRQLPEEGLKFMVYLQKENIIDESGMPKERFSAEFPKEGPSILRIQQVVRGDSAAYFCAGSPLGTEQETQYFGPGTRLLVL.

The table lists this clonotype with many counts. The chain uses TRBV6-5 and TRBJ1-2, with TRBD1 as a possible D gene (6 bases). There are 14 residues in the CDR3. Per germline, CDR1 MNHEY and CDR2 SVGAGI. Trimming pared 5 bases from V and 2 bases from J, leaving 12 bases between. CDR3 DNA: TGTGCCAGCAGTAAACGGACAGAGAACTATGGCTACACCTTC. It specifies CASSKRTENYGYTF.

In this sample, this clonotype turned up many times. In DNA form, the CDR3 reads TGTGCCTGGAGTCCCCTACAGAGCTATGGCTACACCTTC. Translation: CAWSPLQSYGYTF. The chain has TRBV30 and TRBJ1-2; D is uncertain. Germline V gives CDR1 GTSNPN, CDR2 SVGIG (reference sequence). The CDR3 covers 13 residues. V was trimmed by 2 bases and J by 4 bases, leaving 11 bases between them.

The chain uses TRBV6-1 and TRBJ1-5, with a weak D call TRBD1 (6 bases). This CDR3 region has 13 residues. CDR1 is MNHNS, CDR2 SASEGT, per germline. Trimming took off 4 bases at V and 10 bases at J, with 14 bases between the two ends. Here the CDR3 DNA reads TGTGCCAGCAGTGTAGGCAGGGGAAGTCCCCAGCATTTT. Protein: CASSVGRGSPQHF.

This clonotype was seen many times. This sequence joins TRBV20-1 and TRBJ1-4; possible D gene TRBD1, 6 bases. CDR3 length: 13 residues. V gave up 7 bases and J gave up 8 bases, with 17 bases separating them. Germline values: CDR1 DFQATT, CDR2 SNEGSKA (reference sequence). The CDR3 sequence is CSVKRDIVEKLFF. In nucleotides, the CDR3 is TGCAGTGTCAAAAGGGACATTGTCGAAAAACTGTTTTTT.

This clonotype was observed at least ten times. This chain uses TRBV28 with TRBJ2-1, with D maybe TRBD1 (7 bases). Germline V gene lookup returns CDR1 MDHEN and CDR2 SYDVKM. The CDR3 runs to 16 residues. V was cut by 3 bases and J by 3 bases, with 15 bases left in between. This CDR3 reads CASSFQQGGFYNEQFF. For the CDR3, the DNA is TGTGCCAGCAGTTTCCAGCAGGGGGGTTTCTACAATGAGCAGTTCTTC.

The chain uses TRBV7-2 and TRBJ2-1; 16 bases match TRBD2. CDR1 is SGHTA and CDR2 is FQGNSA in the germline V gene. The junction had 10 bases not matched to a gene; V was cut back by 4 bases and J by 10 bases. The CDR3 sequence is 17 residues long. The CDR3 region has the DNA TGTGCCAGCAGCTCGACGGGACTAGCGGGGGGGCTAAAGGAGCAGTTCTTC. Encoded protein: CASSSTGLAGGLKEQFF.

The rearrangement joins TRBV6-1 to TRBJ2-5, with a tentative D call TRBD1 (6 bases). Gene TRBJ2-7 matches the end of the DNA better, so the J call may be wrong. The CDR3 spans 15 residues. Germline CDR1 and CDR2: MNHNS and SASEGT. The CDR3 nucleotides are TGTGCCAGCAGTGAAACGGTGGCAGGGGCCTTCGAGCAGTACTTC. Its protein is CASSETVAGAFEQYF.